This paragraph covers one T cell receptor beta chain sequence. No antigen is known for it. The sample comes from a study of T cell responses to AZD1222 COVID-19 vaccine. The method was immunoSEQ multiplex PCR; TCRdb's version includes in-frame clones alone and lacks a portion of them. The table includes 110,000 to 150,000 clones, 80% to 90% detected once. Findings of the study overall: Unmutated variant regions are reportedly the target of nearly half of TCRs that are spike-specific.

The clonotype comes from an adult in good health. The material sequenced was peripheral blood, taken on day 0 of AZD1222 vaccination.

CDR3 coding DNA: TGTGCCAGCTCACCACTGACTAGCGGGGGGGCCTACGAGCAGTACTTC. This sequence encodes CASSPLTSGGAYEQYF. The V gene is TRBV18, the J gene TRBJ2-7; 14 bases agree with TRBD2. CDR1 and CDR2 from the germline V gene are KGHSH and LQKENI. This CDR3 has 16 residues. V dropped 1 base and J dropped 2; count of bases not matched to a gene: 1.